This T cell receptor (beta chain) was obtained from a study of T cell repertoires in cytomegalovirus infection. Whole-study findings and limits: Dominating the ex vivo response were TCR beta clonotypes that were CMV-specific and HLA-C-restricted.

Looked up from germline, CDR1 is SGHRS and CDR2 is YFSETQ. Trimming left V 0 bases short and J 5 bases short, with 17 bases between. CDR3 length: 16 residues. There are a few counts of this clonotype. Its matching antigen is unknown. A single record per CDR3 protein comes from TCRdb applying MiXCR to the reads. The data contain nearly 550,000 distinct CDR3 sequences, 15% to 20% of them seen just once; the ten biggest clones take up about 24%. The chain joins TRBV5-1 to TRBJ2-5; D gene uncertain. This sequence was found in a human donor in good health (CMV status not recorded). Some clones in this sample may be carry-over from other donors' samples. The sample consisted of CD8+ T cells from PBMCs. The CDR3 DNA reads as TGCGCCAGCAGCTTGGATTCCCCCTACTTTGGGGAGACCCAGTACTTC. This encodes CASSLDSPYFGETQYF.